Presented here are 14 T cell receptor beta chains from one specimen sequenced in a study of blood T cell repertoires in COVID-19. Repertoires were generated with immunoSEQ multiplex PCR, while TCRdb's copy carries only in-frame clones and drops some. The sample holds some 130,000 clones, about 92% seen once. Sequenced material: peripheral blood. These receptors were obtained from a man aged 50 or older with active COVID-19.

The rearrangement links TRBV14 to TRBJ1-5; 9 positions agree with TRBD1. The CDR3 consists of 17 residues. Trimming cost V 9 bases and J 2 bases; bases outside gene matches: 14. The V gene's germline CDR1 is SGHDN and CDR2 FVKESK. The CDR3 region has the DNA TGTGCCAGGACAAATCAAACAGGGGGCGCGGGCAATCAGCCCCAGCATTTT. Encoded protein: CARTNQTGGAGNQPQHF.

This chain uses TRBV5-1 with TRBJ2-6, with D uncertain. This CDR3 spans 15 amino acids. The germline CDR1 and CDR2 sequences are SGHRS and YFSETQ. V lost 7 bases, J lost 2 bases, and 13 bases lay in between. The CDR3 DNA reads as TGCGCCAGCCGCCAGAATGTTCCTGGGGCCAACGTCCTGACTTTC. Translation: CASRQNVPGANVLTF.

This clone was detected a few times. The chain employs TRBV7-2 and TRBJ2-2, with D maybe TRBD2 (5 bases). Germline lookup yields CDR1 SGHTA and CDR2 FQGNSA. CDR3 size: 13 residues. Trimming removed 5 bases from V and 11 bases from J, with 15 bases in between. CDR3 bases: TGTGCCAGCAGCCAACTAGGCTATGGAGAGCTGTTTTTT. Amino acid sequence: CASSQLGYGELFF.

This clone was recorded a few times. The CDR3 is CASSSAVPAGANVLTF. CDR3 sequence (DNA): TGTGCCAGCAGTTCGGCGGTACCTGCTGGGGCCAACGTCCTGACTTTC. J is TRBJ2-6 and V is TRBV27; D ambiguous. In germline, CDR1 is MNHEY, CDR2 SMNVEV (reference sequence). Trimming took 4 bases from V and 2 from J, leaving 12 bases between them. The CDR3 loop spans 16 amino acids.

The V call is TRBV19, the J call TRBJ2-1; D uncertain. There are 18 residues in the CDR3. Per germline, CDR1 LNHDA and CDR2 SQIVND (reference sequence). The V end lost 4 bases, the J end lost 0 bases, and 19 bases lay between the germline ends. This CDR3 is CASSTYQPGRASYNEQFF. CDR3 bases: TGTGCCAGTAGTACCTATCAACCCGGTCGCGCCTCCTACAATGAGCAGTTCTTC. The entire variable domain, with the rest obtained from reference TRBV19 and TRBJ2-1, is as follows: DGGITQSPKYLFRKEGQNVTLSCEQNLNHDAMYWYRQDPGQGLRLIYYSQIVNDFQKGDIAEGYSVSREKKESFPLTVTSAQKNPTAFYLCASSTYQPGRASYNEQFFGPGTRLTVL.

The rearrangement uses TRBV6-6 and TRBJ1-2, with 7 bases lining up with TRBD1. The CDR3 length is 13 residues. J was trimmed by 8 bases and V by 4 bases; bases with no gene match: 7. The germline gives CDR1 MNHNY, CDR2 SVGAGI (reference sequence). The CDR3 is CASSSRDRDGYTF. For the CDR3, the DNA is TGTGCCAGCAGTTCACGCGACAGGGACGGCTACACCTTC.

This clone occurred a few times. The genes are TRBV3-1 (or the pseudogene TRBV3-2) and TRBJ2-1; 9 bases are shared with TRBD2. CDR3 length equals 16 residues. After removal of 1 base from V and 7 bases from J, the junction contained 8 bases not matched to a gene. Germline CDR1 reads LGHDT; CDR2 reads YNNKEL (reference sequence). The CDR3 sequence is CASSQGHVSGSNEQFF. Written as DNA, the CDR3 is TGTGCCAGCAGCCAAGGGCATGTTAGCGGGAGTAATGAGCAGTTCTTC.

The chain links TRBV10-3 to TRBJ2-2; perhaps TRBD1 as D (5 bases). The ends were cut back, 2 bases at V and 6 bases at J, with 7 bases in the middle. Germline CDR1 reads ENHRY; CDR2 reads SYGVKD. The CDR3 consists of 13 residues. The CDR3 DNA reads TGTGCCATCAGTGAGAGGGGCTCCGGGGAGCTGTTTTTT. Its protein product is CAISERGSGELFF.

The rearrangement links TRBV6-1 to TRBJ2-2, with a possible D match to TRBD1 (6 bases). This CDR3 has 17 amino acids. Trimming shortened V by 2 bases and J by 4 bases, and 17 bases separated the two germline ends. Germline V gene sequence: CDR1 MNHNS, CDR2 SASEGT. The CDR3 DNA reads TGTGCCAGCAGTGAATTTTGGGGGCGAACGGGCACCGGGGAGCTGTTTTTT. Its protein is CASSEFWGRTGTGELFF.

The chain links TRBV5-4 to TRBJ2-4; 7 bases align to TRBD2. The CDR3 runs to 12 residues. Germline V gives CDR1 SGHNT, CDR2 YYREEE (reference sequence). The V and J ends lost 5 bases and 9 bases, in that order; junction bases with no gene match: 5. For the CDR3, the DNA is TGTGCCAGCAGAGAAACGGGAGGCATTCAGTACTTC. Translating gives CASRETGGIQYF.

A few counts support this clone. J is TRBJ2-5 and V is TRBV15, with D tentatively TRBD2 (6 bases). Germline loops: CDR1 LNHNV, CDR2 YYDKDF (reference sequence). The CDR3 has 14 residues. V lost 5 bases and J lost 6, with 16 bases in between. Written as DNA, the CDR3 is TGTGCCACCAGCGGAACGGAGGGCCTGCAGACCCAGTACTTC. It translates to CATSGTEGLQTQYF.

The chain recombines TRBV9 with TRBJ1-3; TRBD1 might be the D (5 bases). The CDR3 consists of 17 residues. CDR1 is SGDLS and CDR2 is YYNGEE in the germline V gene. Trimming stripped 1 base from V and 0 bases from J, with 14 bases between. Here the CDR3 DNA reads TGTGCCAGCAGCGTAACTGACAGCACCTCCTCTGGAAACACCATATATTTT. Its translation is CASSVTDSTSSGNTIYF.

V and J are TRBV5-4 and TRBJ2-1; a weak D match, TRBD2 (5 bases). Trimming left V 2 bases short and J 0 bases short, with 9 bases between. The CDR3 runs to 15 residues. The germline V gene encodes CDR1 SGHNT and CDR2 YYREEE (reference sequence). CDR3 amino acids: CASSFGDYSYNEQFF. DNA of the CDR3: TGTGCCAGCAGCTTCGGAGACTACTCCTACAATGAGCAGTTCTTC. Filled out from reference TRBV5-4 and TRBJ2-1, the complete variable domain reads ETGVTQSPTHLIKTRGQQVTLRCSSQSGHNTVSWYQQALGQGPQFIFQYYREEENGRGNFPPRFSGLQFPNYSSELNVNALELDDSALYLCASSFGDYSYNEQFFGPGTRLTVL.

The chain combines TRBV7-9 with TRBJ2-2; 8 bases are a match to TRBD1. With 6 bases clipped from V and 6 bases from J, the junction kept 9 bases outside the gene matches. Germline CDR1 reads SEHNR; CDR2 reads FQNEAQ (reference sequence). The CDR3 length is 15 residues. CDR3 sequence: CASSKGQGIPGELFF. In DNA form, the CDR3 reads TGTGCCAGCAGTAAAGGACAGGGAATCCCCGGGGAGCTGTTTTTT.